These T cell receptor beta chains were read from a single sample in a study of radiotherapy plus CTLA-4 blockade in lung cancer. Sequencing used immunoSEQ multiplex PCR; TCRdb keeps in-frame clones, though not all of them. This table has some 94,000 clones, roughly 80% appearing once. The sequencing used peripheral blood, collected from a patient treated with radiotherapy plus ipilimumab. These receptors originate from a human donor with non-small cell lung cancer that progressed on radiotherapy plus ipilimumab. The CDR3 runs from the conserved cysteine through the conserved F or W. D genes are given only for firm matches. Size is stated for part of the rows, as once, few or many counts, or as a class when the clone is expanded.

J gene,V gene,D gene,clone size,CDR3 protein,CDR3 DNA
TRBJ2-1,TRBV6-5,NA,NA,CASSYYPGSYEQFF,TGTGCCAGCAGTTACTATCCCGGGTCATATGAGCAGTTCTTC
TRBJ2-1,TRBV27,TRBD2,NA,CASTFGGEQFF,TGTGCCAGCACGTTCGGGGGGGAGCAGTTCTTC
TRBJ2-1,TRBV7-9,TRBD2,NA,CASSLRSGIGEQFF,TGTGCCAGCAGCTTACGGAGCGGGATTGGTGAGCAGTTCTTC
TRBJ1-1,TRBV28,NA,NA,CASSSTGGMNTEAFF,TGTGCCAGCAGTTCTACAGGAGGCATGAACACTGAAGCTTTCTTT
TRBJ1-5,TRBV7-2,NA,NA,CASSEGHVLPQHF,TGTGCCAGCAGCGAGGGACATGTCCTGCCCCAGCATTTT
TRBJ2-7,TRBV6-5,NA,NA,CASSYRGTEDEQYF,TGTGCCAGCAGTTACCGCGGGACAGAGGACGAGCAGTACTTC
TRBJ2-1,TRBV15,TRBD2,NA,CATSWDLAGGNEQFF,TGTGCCACCAGCTGGGACCTAGCGGGGGGCAATGAGCAGTTCTTC
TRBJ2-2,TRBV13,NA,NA,CASSFLAGELFF,TGTGCCAGCAGCTTTCTTGCCGGGGAGCTGTTTTTT
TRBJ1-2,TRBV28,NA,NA,CASSFPDSGYGYTF,TGTGCCAGCAGTTTTCCGGACAGTGGCTATGGCTACACCTTC
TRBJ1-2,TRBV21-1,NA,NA,CASSKGFGQVNYGYTF,TGTGCCAGCAGCAAAGGTTTCGGACAGGTCAACTATGGCTACACCTTC
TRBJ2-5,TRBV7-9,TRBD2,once,CASSDRGSGRLETQYF,TGTGCCAGCAGCGACCGAGGGAGCGGGAGGTTGGAGACCCAGTACTTC
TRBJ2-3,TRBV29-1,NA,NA,CSVEKPGTDTQYF,TGCAGCGTTGAAAAACCGGGCACAGATACGCAGTATTTT
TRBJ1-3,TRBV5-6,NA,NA,CASSFGSSGNTIYF,TGTGCCAGCAGCTTCGGCAGCTCTGGAAACACCATATATTTT
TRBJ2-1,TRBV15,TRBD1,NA,CATGRDRHNEQFF,TGTGCCACCGGCCGGGACAGACACAATGAGCAGTTCTTC
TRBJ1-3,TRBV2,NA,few,CASSEYGSASGNTIYF,TGTGCCAGCAGTGAATATGGGTCGGCCTCTGGAAACACCATATATTTT
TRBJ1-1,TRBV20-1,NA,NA,CSASMKSEAFF,TGCAGTGCTAGTATGAAGTCTGAAGCTTTCTTT
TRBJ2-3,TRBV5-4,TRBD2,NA,CASSLLAGVTDTQYF,TGTGCCAGCAGCTTACTAGCGGGAGTCACAGATACGCAGTATTTT
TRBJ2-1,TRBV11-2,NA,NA,CASSPIPGGAYNEQFF,TGTGCCAGCAGCCCGATACCCGGGGGCGCCTACAATGAGCAGTTCTTC
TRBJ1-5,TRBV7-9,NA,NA,CASSLSGDQPQHF,TGTGCCAGCAGCTTAAGCGGGGATCAGCCCCAGCATTTT
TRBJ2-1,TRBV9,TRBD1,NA,CASSVGQGSYNEQFF,TGTGCCAGCAGCGTTGGACAGGGATCCTACAATGAGCAGTTCTTC
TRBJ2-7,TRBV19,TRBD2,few,CASSMERGGRYEQYF,TGTGCCAGTAGTATGGAGCGGGGGGGTCGATACGAGCAGTACTTC
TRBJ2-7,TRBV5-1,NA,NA,CASSFSTEQYF,TGCGCCAGCAGCTTCTCGACCGAGCAGTACTTC
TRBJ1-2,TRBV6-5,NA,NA,CASSYSAGVGYTF,TGTGCCAGCAGTTACTCGGCGGGTGTTGGCTACACCTTC
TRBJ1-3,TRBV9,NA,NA,CASSRVGTVVSGNTIYF,TGTGCCAGCAGCAGAGTTGGGACGGTAGTCTCTGGAAACACCATATATTTT
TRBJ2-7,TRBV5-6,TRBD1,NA,CASSLFGTGRGYEQYF,TGTGCCAGCAGCTTGTTTGGGACAGGGCGGGGGTACGAGCAGTACTTC
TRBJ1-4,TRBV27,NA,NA,CASRDLTGSEKLFF,TGTGCCAGCAGGGACCTGACGGGTAGCGAAAAACTGTTTTTT
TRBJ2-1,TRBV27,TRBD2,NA,CASSLTSGGYNEQFF,TGTGCCAGCAGTCTGACTAGCGGGGGGTACAATGAGCAGTTCTTC
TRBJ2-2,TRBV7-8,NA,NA,CASSFMGPLNTGELFF,TGTGCCAGCAGCTTTATGGGACCACTGAACACCGGGGAGCTGTTTTTT
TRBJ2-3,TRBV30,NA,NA,CAWSVKLADTQYF,TGTGCCTGGAGTGTAAAGCTCGCAGATACGCAGTATTTT
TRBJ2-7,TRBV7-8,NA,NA,CASSLGGTYEQYF,TGTGCCAGCAGCTTAGGAGGAACCTACGAGCAGTACTTC
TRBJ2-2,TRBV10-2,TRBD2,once,CASRVAGGGTGELFF,TGCGCCAGCAGGGTAGCGGGAGGGGGGACCGGGGAGCTGTTTTTT
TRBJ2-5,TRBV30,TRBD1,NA,CALDREEKPWETQYF,TGTGCCTTGGACAGGGAGGAAAAACCGTGGGAGACCCAGTACTTC
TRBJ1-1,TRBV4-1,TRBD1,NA,CASSLLTVRQGEEAEAFF,TGCGCCAGCAGCCTATTAACGGTTCGACAGGGGGAAGAGGCTGAAGCTTTCTTT
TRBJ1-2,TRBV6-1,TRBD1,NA,CASSTAPGTGYGYTF,TGTGCCAGCAGTACGGCCCCCGGGACAGGCTATGGCTACACCTTC
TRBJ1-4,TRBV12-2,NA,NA,CASRLEQAYNEKLFF,TGTGCAAGTCGCTTAGAGCAGGCTTATAATGAAAAACTGTTTTTT
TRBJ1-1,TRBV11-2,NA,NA,CASSFQETTEAFF,TGTGCCAGCAGCTTTCAAGAGACCACTGAAGCTTTCTTT
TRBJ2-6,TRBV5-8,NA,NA,CAISGRAPGANVLTF,TGTGCCATCTCAGGAAGGGCCCCCGGGGCCAACGTCCTGACTTTC
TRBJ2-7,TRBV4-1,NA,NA,CASSQDRDSYEQYF,TGCGCCAGCAGCCAAGACCGAGACTCCTACGAGCAGTACTTC
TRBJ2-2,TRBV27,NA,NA,CASSEQDSPSGELFF,TGTGCCAGCAGTGAGCAGGACAGCCCCTCCGGGGAGCTGTTTTTT
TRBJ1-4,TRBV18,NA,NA,CASSNREDEKLFF,TGTGCCAGCTCAAATAGGGAGGATGAAAAACTGTTTTTT
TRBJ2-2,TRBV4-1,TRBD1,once,CASSHIGTGVTGELFF,TGCGCCAGCAGCCATATCGGGACAGGGGTGACCGGGGAGCTGTTTTTT
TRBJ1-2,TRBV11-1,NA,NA,CASSLDNNYGYTF,TGTGCCAGCAGCTTAGACAATAACTATGGCTACACCTTC
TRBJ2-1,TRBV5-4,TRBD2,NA,CASRLAAYNEQFF,TGTGCCAGTAGACTAGCGGCGTACAATGAGCAGTTCTTC
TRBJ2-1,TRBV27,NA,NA,CASGGRMGAQFF,TGTGCCAGCGGTGGCCGCATGGGGGCCCAGTTCTTC
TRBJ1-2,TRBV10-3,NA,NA,CAISESGGVNGYTF,TGTGCCATCAGTGAGTCCGGGGGCGTTAATGGCTACACCTTC
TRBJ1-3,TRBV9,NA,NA,CASSVASGNGNTIYF,TGTGCCAGCAGCGTAGCCTCAGGGAATGGAAACACCATATATTTT
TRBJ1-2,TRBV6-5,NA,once,CASSSPRGDGYTF,TGTGCCAGCAGTTCCCCCAGGGGAGATGGCTACACCTTC
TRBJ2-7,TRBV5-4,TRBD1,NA,CASSLPRQGEEQYF,TGTGCCAGCAGCTTGCCGAGACAGGGGGAAGAGCAGTACTTC
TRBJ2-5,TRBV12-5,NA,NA,CASKPWGRGTETQYF,TGTGCTAGCAAACCATGGGGCAGGGGAACAGAGACCCAGTACTTC